This T cell receptor beta chain originates from a study of shared clonotypes between healthy human individuals. In the study overall: Used for every donor were three CD4 naive, three CD4 memory, two CD8 naive and one CD8 memory plate.

About this clone: Its antigen is unidentified.

Generated by immunoSEQ multiplex PCR, the TCRdb table keeps only in-frame clones and is missing some. The sample includes 950,000 to 1,300,000 clones, 65% to 80% of them seen just once. Findings and limits, study-wide: Shared clonotypes: approximately 4.5% naive CD4, about 3.3% naive CD8, about 2.4% memory CD4, more than 0.3% memory CD8.

Sequencing was done on a sample of memory CD4+ T cells sorted from blood. As for subset: CD45RA-negative fraction. This sequence was found in a young man in good health.

The CDR3 region is CASSSRTSGKDTQYF. CDR3 in DNA: TGTGCCAGCAGCTCCCGGACTAGCGGAAAAGATACGCAGTATTTT. The chain carries TRBV5-4 and TRBJ2-3; 10 bases line up with TRBD2. In germline, CDR1 is SGHNT, CDR2 YYREEE (reference sequence). The CDR3 loop spans 15 amino acids. V gave up 3 bases and J gave up 5 bases; unmatched junction bases: 6. The entire variable domain, with the rest obtained from reference TRBV5-4 and TRBJ2-3, is as follows: ETGVTQSPTHLIKTRGQQVTLRCSSQSGHNTVSWYQQALGQGPQFIFQYYREEENGRGNFPPRFSGLQFPNYSSELNVNALELDDSALYLCASSSRTSGKDTQYFGPGTRLTVL.